This T cell receptor (beta chain) emerged from a study of blood T cell repertoires in COVID-19. The overall study: The United States, Italy and Spain were the sources of the acute and convalescent COVID-19 samples. PBMCs, B-cell-depleted T cells, or T cells provided the cDNA or gDNA that made up the material.

V trimming: 5 bases; J trimming: 4 bases; junction bases outside the gene matches: 8. CDR1 is SGHTA, CDR2 FQGTGA, per germline. CDR3 size: 15 residues. Under the authors' procedure: Amplification from reference gene primers served as the basis for estimated nucleated cell counts. Clones were read by immunoSEQ multiplex PCR, and TCRdb kept only the in-frame ones, dropping some. V and J calls and clone size are given by that table; D and trimming were obtained from the DNA. This repertoire shows approximately 90,000 clones, about nine tenths found once; its top ten account for roughly 0.43%. This sequence joins TRBV7-3 and TRBJ2-3; 8 bases agree with TRBD1. Sequencing was carried out using peripheral blood. The source is a man in his sixties with acute or convalescent COVID-19. The CDR3 DNA is TGTGCCAGCAGCCTACAGGGGGGAGGCCCAGATACGCAGTATTTT. It codes for CASSLQGGGPDTQYF.